This TCR beta chain was profiled in a study of siplizumab effects on memory and regulatory T cells. Worth noting for this clone: Its antigen is not identified.

Overall study findings and caveats: Naive-or-memory phenotypes were unassignable for roughly 80-97% of proliferating CD4+ or CD8+ clones. Few alloreactive clones mapped to unstimulated subsets. Naive T cells appeared more diverse than memory cells and seemed to be major alloresponse contributors. Siplizumab, the agent tested, significantly reduced alloreactive sequences traceable to unstimulated CD4+ memory cells.

Libraries were prepared by immunoSEQ multiplex PCR; TCRdb keeps only in-frame clonotypes and omits some of them. Of some 100,000 clones in the sample, around 90% were seen once. CDR1 is SEHNR and CDR2 is FQNEAQ in the germline V gene (reference sequence). Trimming took off 5 bases at V and 4 bases at J, with 9 bases between the two ends. This CDR3 contains 12 residues. The chain is built from TRBV7-9 and TRBJ2-7; D gene uncertain. The sequence was collected from a human donor in good health. Some clones in this sample may be carry-over from other donors' samples. The sample was CD4+ T cells sorted from blood. In nucleotides, the CDR3 is TGTGCCAGCAGCGAGACTGGTTACGAGCAGTACTTC. Protein product: CASSETGYEQYF.